The entry below describes one T cell receptor beta chain. TCRdb itself ran the RT-PCR reads through MiXCR, one entry per CDR3 protein. Of over 350,000 distinct CDR3 sequences listed, roughly 17% are singletons. The CDR3 has 18 residues. Per the germline V gene, CDR1 is MNHEY and CDR2 is SVGAGI. V gave up 2 bases and J gave up 1 base; unmatched junction bases: 4. The sample is drawn from a study of patients and donors after allogeneic stem cell transplantation. J is TRBJ2-2 and V is TRBV6-5; 13 nucleotides align to TRBD2. The receptor's source is a human donor who was either an allogeneic HSCT recipient or a stem cell or donor lymphocyte infusion donor (not recorded which). It is not recorded whose cells these are; they may come from a transplant donor. Specimen: blood, either unsorted or a sorted T cell fraction (not recorded which). The CDR3 bases are TGTGCCAGCAGTTACCCCAGACTAGCGGGAGGGAACACCGGGGAGCTGTTTTTT. It encodes CASSYPRLAGGNTGELFF.